Listed below are T cell receptor beta chains from one sample, sequenced in a study of technical replicates of blood from several donors. The method was immunoSEQ multiplex PCR; TCRdb's version includes in-frame clones alone and lacks a portion of them. Seen here are roughly 80,000 clones, around nine tenths observed once, and the top ten hold under 0.5%. The sample taken for sequencing was T cells isolated from PBMCs. The receptors were sampled from a human donor in good health. CDR3s include the opening cysteine and the closing phenylalanine or tryptophan. D genes are given only for firm matches. Clone size is not always given. Where it is, it says once, few, many or a class for expanded clones.

clone_size: once
d_call: -
j_call: TRBJ2-7
v_call: TRBV11-2
cdr3_nt: TGTGCCAGCAGCTTAGGGGCACCCTACGAGCAGTACTTC
cdr3_aa: CASSLGAPYEQYF

clone_size: -
d_call: -
j_call: TRBJ2-5
v_call: TRBV28
cdr3_nt: TGTGCCAGCCGAAGGGGATTAGAGACCCAGTACTTC
cdr3_aa: CASRRGLETQYF

clone_size: -
d_call: TRBD1
j_call: TRBJ1-5
v_call: TRBV6-6
cdr3_nt: TGTGCCAGCAGACTAGACAGGGAAGGTCAGCCCCAGCATTTT
cdr3_aa: CASRLDREGQPQHF

clone_size: few
d_call: -
j_call: TRBJ2-2
v_call: TRBV21-1
cdr3_nt: TGTGCCGAGTCAGGGGGATGGTGTATGACCGGGGAGCTGTTTTTT
cdr3_aa: CAESGGWCMTGELFF

clone_size: -
d_call: -
j_call: TRBJ2-7
v_call: TRBV20-1
cdr3_nt: TGCAGTGTGCGGAGCTCCTACGAGCAGTACTTC
cdr3_aa: CSVRSSYEQYF

clone_size: -
d_call: -
j_call: TRBJ1-3
v_call: TRBV30
cdr3_nt: TGTGCCTGGAGTGGGGCTCCCTCTGGAAACACCATATATTTT
cdr3_aa: CAWSGAPSGNTIYF

clone_size: -
d_call: TRBD1
j_call: TRBJ2-7
v_call: TRBV25-1
cdr3_nt: TGTGCCAGCAGTCTCCCTTCTAGGACAGGGATCTACGAGCAGTACTTC
cdr3_aa: CASSLPSRTGIYEQYF

clone_size: -
d_call: TRBD2
j_call: TRBJ2-5
v_call: TRBV7-3
cdr3_nt: TGTGCCAGCAGCTCCTCAGCGGGAGGGACGGAGACCCAGTACTTC
cdr3_aa: CASSSSAGGTETQYF

clone_size: -
d_call: -
j_call: TRBJ1-1
v_call: TRBV19
cdr3_nt: TGTGCCAGTAGAAGGAGAGGTAACACTGAAGCTTTCTTT
cdr3_aa: CASRRRGNTEAFF

clone_size: -
d_call: TRBD1
j_call: TRBJ2-7
v_call: TRBV15
cdr3_nt: TGTGCCACCAGCAGTTGGACAGGCGGCTCCTACGAGCAGTACTTC
cdr3_aa: CATSSWTGGSYEQYF

clone_size: -
d_call: TRBD1
j_call: TRBJ1-2
v_call: TRBV5-1
cdr3_nt: TGCGCCAGCAGCCAAACCGGGACAGGGGGTTATGGCTACACCTTC
cdr3_aa: CASSQTGTGGYGYTF

clone_size: -
d_call: -
j_call: TRBJ2-1
v_call: TRBV27
cdr3_nt: TGTGCCAGCAGTTTATCGATCCTAGTCTACTCCTACAATGAGCAGTTCTTC
cdr3_aa: CASSLSILVYSYNEQFF

clone_size: -
d_call: -
j_call: TRBJ1-5
v_call: TRBV6-5
cdr3_nt: TGTGCCAGCAGTTACTCCACCTCGGTTCAGCCCCAGCATTTT
cdr3_aa: CASSYSTSVQPQHF

clone_size: -
d_call: TRBD2
j_call: TRBJ2-5
v_call: TRBV19
cdr3_nt: TGTGCCAGTGGGACTAGCGCAACGCAAGAGACCCAGTACTTC
cdr3_aa: CASGTSATQETQYF

clone_size: once
d_call: TRBD2
j_call: TRBJ2-1
v_call: TRBV5-1
cdr3_nt: TGCGCCAGCAGCCCACTAGCGGGCGGGCGATACAATGAGCAGTTCTTC
cdr3_aa: CASSPLAGGRYNEQFF

clone_size: -
d_call: TRBD2
j_call: TRBJ2-1
v_call: TRBV30
cdr3_nt: TGTGCCTGGAGCTGGACTAGCGGCAATGAGCAGTTCTTC
cdr3_aa: CAWSWTSGNEQFF

clone_size: -
d_call: TRBD2
j_call: TRBJ2-1
v_call: TRBV7-9
cdr3_nt: TGTGCCAGCAGCTTAGGGCTAGCGGGAGTCGGTGAGCAGTTCTTC
cdr3_aa: CASSLGLAGVGEQFF

clone_size: -
d_call: TRBD2
j_call: TRBJ2-7
v_call: TRBV5-1
cdr3_nt: TGCGCCAGCAGCTTGGGAACTAGCGGAGAAACCTACGAGCAGTACTTC
cdr3_aa: CASSLGTSGETYEQYF

clone_size: -
d_call: TRBD2
j_call: TRBJ2-7
v_call: TRBV7-2
cdr3_nt: TGTGCCAGCAGCTTATGGCGGGAGATTAACGAGCAGTACTTC
cdr3_aa: CASSLWREINEQYF

clone_size: -
d_call: TRBD1
j_call: TRBJ1-5
v_call: TRBV9
cdr3_nt: TGTGCCAGCAGCAGGGGGCAAGGCCAGCCCCAGCATTTT
cdr3_aa: CASSRGQGQPQHF

clone_size: -
d_call: TRBD2
j_call: TRBJ2-1
v_call: TRBV6-1
cdr3_nt: TGTGCCAGCTCGAGTGGGAGGGTTGCCAATGAGCAGTTCTTC
cdr3_aa: CASSSGRVANEQFF

clone_size: -
d_call: TRBD1
j_call: TRBJ1-3
v_call: TRBV5-1
cdr3_nt: TGCGCCAGCAGCTGGGGGGACAGGGAGCGAAACACCATATATTTT
cdr3_aa: CASSWGDRERNTIYF

clone_size: -
d_call: -
j_call: TRBJ1-1
v_call: TRBV14
cdr3_nt: TGTGCCAGCAGCCAACTAGCGGAAGTTATTGAAGCTTTCTTT
cdr3_aa: CASSQLAEVIEAFF

clone_size: -
d_call: TRBD2
j_call: TRBJ2-5
v_call: TRBV9
cdr3_nt: TGTGCCAGCAGCGTTATCAGCGGGAGGCAAGAGACCCAGTACTTC
cdr3_aa: CASSVISGRQETQYF

clone_size: -
d_call: -
j_call: TRBJ1-4
v_call: TRBV6-6
cdr3_nt: TGTGCCAGCAGTTACACTTCAGGGTATAGCGAAAAACTGTTTTTT
cdr3_aa: CASSYTSGYSEKLFF

clone_size: -
d_call: -
j_call: TRBJ1-1
v_call: TRBV11-2
cdr3_nt: TGTGCCAGCAGCTTAGTTGGTGTAGGAGGGGAAGCTTTCTTT
cdr3_aa: CASSLVGVGGEAFF

clone_size: -
d_call: -
j_call: TRBJ1-5
v_call: TRBV28
cdr3_nt: TGTGCCAGCAGTTTATTACGACGCGGAATTAATCAGCCCCAGCATTTT
cdr3_aa: CASSLLRRGINQPQHF

clone_size: -
d_call: TRBD2
j_call: TRBJ2-1
v_call: TRBV7-2
cdr3_nt: TGTGCCAGCAGCCCACGACTAGCGGGAGGGCCAATATCCTACAATGAGCAGTTCTTC
cdr3_aa: CASSPRLAGGPISYNEQFF

clone_size: -
d_call: -
j_call: TRBJ2-1
v_call: TRBV6-5
cdr3_nt: TGTGCCAGCAGTTTAACCAGGTACAATGAGCAGTTCTTC
cdr3_aa: CASSLTRYNEQFF

clone_size: -
d_call: TRBD2
j_call: TRBJ2-3
v_call: TRBV6-1
cdr3_nt: TGTGCCAGCAGTGAAGGACTAGCGGGTGGCACAGATACGCAGTATTTT
cdr3_aa: CASSEGLAGGTDTQYF

clone_size: -
d_call: -
j_call: TRBJ2-1
v_call: TRBV5-1
cdr3_nt: TGCGCCAGCAGCTTATCGGGACAATACAATGAGCAGTTCTTC
cdr3_aa: CASSLSGQYNEQFF

clone_size: -
d_call: -
j_call: TRBJ2-2
v_call: TRBV5-1
cdr3_nt: TGCGCCAGCAGCTTGACCAGGCCCACCGGGGAGCTGTTTTTT
cdr3_aa: CASSLTRPTGELFF

clone_size: -
d_call: TRBD2
j_call: TRBJ2-1
v_call: TRBV7-9
cdr3_nt: TGTGCCAGCAGCTTTCTAGCGGGATTCAATGAGCAGTTCTTC
cdr3_aa: CASSFLAGFNEQFF

clone_size: -
d_call: TRBD1
j_call: TRBJ2-7
v_call: TRBV28
cdr3_nt: TGTGCCACCGCGACAGGGACGAAATACGAGCAGTACTTC
cdr3_aa: CATATGTKYEQYF

clone_size: -
d_call: TRBD1
j_call: TRBJ1-2
v_call: TRBV27
cdr3_nt: TGTGCCAGCAGTTCCGTCGGGACAGGCAATCCGGGCTACACCTTC
cdr3_aa: CASSSVGTGNPGYTF

clone_size: -
d_call: TRBD1
j_call: TRBJ1-3
v_call: TRBV7-2
cdr3_nt: TGTGCCAGCAGCTTAGGAGGACAGGTTGACACCATATATTTT
cdr3_aa: CASSLGGQVDTIYF

clone_size: -
d_call: -
j_call: TRBJ2-7
v_call: TRBV5-5
cdr3_nt: TGTGCCAGCAGCTTGGGGGGACTGACCTACGAGCAGTACTTC
cdr3_aa: CASSLGGLTYEQYF

clone_size: -
d_call: -
j_call: TRBJ2-1
v_call: TRBV11-1
cdr3_nt: TGTGCCAGCAGCTTACGGGGAGGCTCCTACAATGAGCAGTTCTTC
cdr3_aa: CASSLRGGSYNEQFF

clone_size: once
d_call: -
j_call: TRBJ2-7
v_call: TRBV18
cdr3_nt: TGTGCCAGCTCATCCAGGCTCTTTGAGCAGTACTTC
cdr3_aa: CASSSRLFEQYF

clone_size: -
d_call: TRBD1
j_call: TRBJ2-7
v_call: TRBV6-1
cdr3_nt: TGTGCCAGCAGGGGGACAGGCAGCGAGCAGTACTTC
cdr3_aa: CASRGTGSEQYF

clone_size: -
d_call: -
j_call: TRBJ2-1
v_call: TRBV2
cdr3_nt: TGTGCCAGCAGGTTTCTAAGGGGGAGTTTTGATTTCGATGAGCAGTTCTTC
cdr3_aa: CASRFLRGSFDFDEQFF

clone_size: -
d_call: -
j_call: TRBJ1-4
v_call: TRBV19
cdr3_nt: TGTGCCAGTAGTATCGACAGTAATATAGAAAAACTGTTTTTT
cdr3_aa: CASSIDSNIEKLFF

clone_size: -
d_call: TRBD2
j_call: TRBJ2-1
v_call: TRBV7-3
cdr3_nt: TGTGCCAGCAGCAACCTTCGGGGGGGGCAAAATGAGCAGTTCTTC
cdr3_aa: CASSNLRGGQNEQFF

clone_size: once
d_call: TRBD1
j_call: TRBJ1-3
v_call: TRBV19
cdr3_nt: TGTGCCAGTAGTATAAGAACAGGGGAGCCATCTCCACCTGGAAACACCATATATTTT
cdr3_aa: CASSIRTGEPSPPGNTIYF

clone_size: -
d_call: -
j_call: TRBJ2-3
v_call: TRBV14
cdr3_nt: TGTGCCAGCAGCCAAGGGGGCAGAAGCACAGATACGCAGTATTTT
cdr3_aa: CASSQGGRSTDTQYF

clone_size: few
d_call: TRBD1
j_call: TRBJ1-1
v_call: TRBV28
cdr3_nt: TGTGCCACCCGACAGGGATCGATTGAAGCTTTCTTT
cdr3_aa: CATRQGSIEAFF

clone_size: -
d_call: -
j_call: TRBJ1-5
v_call: TRBV25-1
cdr3_nt: TGTGCCAGCAGTGAACTCGAGGGGGATCAGCCCCAGCATTTT
cdr3_aa: CASSELEGDQPQHF

clone_size: -
d_call: -
j_call: TRBJ2-7
v_call: TRBV7-8
cdr3_nt: TGTGCCAGCAGCTTATCAACCCTAGGGGTCAGCTCCTACGAGCAGTACTTC
cdr3_aa: CASSLSTLGVSSYEQYF

clone_size: -
d_call: TRBD2
j_call: TRBJ2-3
v_call: TRBV7-9
cdr3_nt: TGTGCCAGCAGCTTAGTACGGGGAGGGGCCGCAGATACGCAGTATTTT
cdr3_aa: CASSLVRGGAADTQYF

clone_size: -
d_call: -
j_call: TRBJ2-2
v_call: TRBV19
cdr3_nt: TGTGCCAGCACCGGGACTTTGAACACCGGGGAGCTGTTTTTT
cdr3_aa: CASTGTLNTGELFF

clone_size: -
d_call: -
j_call: TRBJ2-7
v_call: TRBV9
cdr3_nt: TGTGCCAGCAGCGTAGATGAGAGTTCGGGCTCCTACGAGCAGTACTTC
cdr3_aa: CASSVDESSGSYEQYF

clone_size: -
d_call: TRBD1
j_call: TRBJ1-2
v_call: TRBV6-1
cdr3_nt: TGTGCCAGCAGACTGAACAGGGGGCAGAATGGCTACACCTTC
cdr3_aa: CASRLNRGQNGYTF

clone_size: -
d_call: -
j_call: TRBJ2-3
v_call: TRBV4-1
cdr3_nt: TGCGCCAGCAGCCAAGCAGTCCCAGCGGCCTCAGATACGCAGTATTTT
cdr3_aa: CASSQAVPAASDTQYF

clone_size: -
d_call: -
j_call: TRBJ2-7
v_call: TRBV27
cdr3_nt: TGTGCCAGCCTCCCTACAGGAAGAGGTCAATACGAGCAGTACTTC
cdr3_aa: CASLPTGRGQYEQYF

clone_size: -
d_call: -
j_call: TRBJ2-5
v_call: TRBV7-9
cdr3_nt: TGTGCCAGCAGTTCAGCGGGCCTAGGGGAGACCCAGTACTTC
cdr3_aa: CASSSAGLGETQYF